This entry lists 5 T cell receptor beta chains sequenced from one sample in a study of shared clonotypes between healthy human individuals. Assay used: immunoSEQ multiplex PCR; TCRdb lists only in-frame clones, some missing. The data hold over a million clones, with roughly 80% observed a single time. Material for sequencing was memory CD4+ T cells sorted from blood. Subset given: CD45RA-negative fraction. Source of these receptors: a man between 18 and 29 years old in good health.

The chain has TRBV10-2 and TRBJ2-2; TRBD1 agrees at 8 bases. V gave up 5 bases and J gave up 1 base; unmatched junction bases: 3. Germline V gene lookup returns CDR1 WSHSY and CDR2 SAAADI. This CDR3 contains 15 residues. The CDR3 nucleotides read TGCGCCAGCAGTCCAGGGACAGGGAACACCGGGGAGCTGTTTTTT. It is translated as CASSPGTGNTGELFF.

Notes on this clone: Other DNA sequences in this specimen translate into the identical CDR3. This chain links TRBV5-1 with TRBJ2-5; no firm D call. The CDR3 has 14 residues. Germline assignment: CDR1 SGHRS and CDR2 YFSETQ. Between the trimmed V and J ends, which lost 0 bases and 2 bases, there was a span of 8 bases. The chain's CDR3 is CASSLGTAQETQYF. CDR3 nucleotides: TGCGCCAGCAGCTTGGGCACAGCTCAAGAGACCCAGTACTTC.

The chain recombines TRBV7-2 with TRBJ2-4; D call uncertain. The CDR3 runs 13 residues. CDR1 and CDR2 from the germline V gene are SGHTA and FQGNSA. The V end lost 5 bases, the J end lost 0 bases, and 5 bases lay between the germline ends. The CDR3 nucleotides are TGTGCCAGCAGCCCCCTAGCCAAAAACATTCAGTACTTC. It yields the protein CASSPLAKNIQYF.

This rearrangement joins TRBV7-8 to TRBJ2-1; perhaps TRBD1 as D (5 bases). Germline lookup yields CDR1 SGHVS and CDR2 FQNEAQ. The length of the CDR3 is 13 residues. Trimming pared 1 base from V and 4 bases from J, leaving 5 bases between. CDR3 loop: CASSLDRYNEQFF. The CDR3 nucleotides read TGTGCCAGCAGCTTAGACAGGTACAATGAGCAGTTCTTC.

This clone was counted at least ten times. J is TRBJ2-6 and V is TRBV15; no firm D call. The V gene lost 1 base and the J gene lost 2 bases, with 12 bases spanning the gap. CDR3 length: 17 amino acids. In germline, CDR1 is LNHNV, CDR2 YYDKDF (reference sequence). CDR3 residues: CATSRAGLSTGANVLTF. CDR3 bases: TGTGCCACCAGCAGAGCCGGCTTATCGACTGGGGCCAACGTCCTGACTTTC.